Below, 4 T cell receptor beta chains from the same sample are listed, as sequenced in a study of T cells in women clearing cervical HPV infection. Clones were read by immunoSEQ multiplex PCR, and TCRdb kept only the in-frame ones, dropping some. This listing includes some 31,000 clones. Sequencing was done on a sample of blood buffy coat. The receptors derive from a woman aged 18 to 75 with a cervical HPV16 infection that either progressed to CIN3+ or cleared (not recorded which).

Concerning this clone itself: The read stops 3 residues short of the end of the CDR3; the missing end is completed from the germline J gene. The gene calls are TRBV6-2 or TRBV6-3 and TRBJ1-2; weak D call: TRBD1 (6 bases). CDR1 is MNHEY and CDR2 is SVGEGT in the germline V gene. This CDR3 has 12 residues. V was shortened by 6 bases and J by 6 bases, with 11 bases between the two germline ends. CDR3: CASSSWDNGYTF. The sequenced CDR3 bases are TGTGCCAGCAGCTCATGGGACAATGGC.

As to this clone: The read stops 3 residues short of the end of the CDR3; the missing end is completed from the germline J gene. This chain joins TRBV20-1 and TRBJ1-6; D is possibly TRBD1 (6 bases). Germline V gene lookup returns CDR1 DFQATT and CDR2 SNEGSKA (reference sequence). This CDR3 region has 16 residues. The V end was cut by 7 bases, the J end by 6 bases, with 22 bases between. The sequenced CDR3 bases are TGCAGTGTTCGGAATACAGGGAGAGTGGGTAATTCACCC. It encodes CSVRNTGRVGNSP. The entire CDR3 protein reads CSVRNTGRVGNSPLHF.

Worth noting for this clone: The junction shows a germline mismatch at one end, possibly a read error. The read stops 3 residues short of the end of the CDR3; the missing end is completed from the germline J gene. The same CDR3 is also encoded by other DNA sequences in this sample. This sequence joins TRBV7-2 and TRBJ1-3; D is perhaps TRBD1 (6 bases). The germline CDR1 and CDR2 sequences are SGHTA and FQGNSA. The CDR3 totals 15 residues. The part of the CDR3 DNA that was read is TGTGCCAGCAGTAGAGGGGGGGCCTCTGGAAACACT. This encodes CASSRGGASGNT. The complete CDR3 sequence is CASSRGGASGNTIYF.

Turning to this clone: The read ends 3 residues shy of where the CDR3 ends; the end is completed using the germline J gene. The chain employs TRBV6-2 or TRBV6-3 and TRBJ2-3; 16 bases line up with TRBD2. V lost 5 bases, J lost 4 bases, and 6 bases stayed unmatched. The CDR3 covers 17 residues. CDR1 is MNHEY and CDR2 is SVGEGT in the germline V gene. This chain's CDR3 is CASSPPGLAGGADTQYF. Incomplete CDR3 DNA: TGTGCCAGCAGTCCCCCGGGACTAGCGGGAGGGGCAGATACG.